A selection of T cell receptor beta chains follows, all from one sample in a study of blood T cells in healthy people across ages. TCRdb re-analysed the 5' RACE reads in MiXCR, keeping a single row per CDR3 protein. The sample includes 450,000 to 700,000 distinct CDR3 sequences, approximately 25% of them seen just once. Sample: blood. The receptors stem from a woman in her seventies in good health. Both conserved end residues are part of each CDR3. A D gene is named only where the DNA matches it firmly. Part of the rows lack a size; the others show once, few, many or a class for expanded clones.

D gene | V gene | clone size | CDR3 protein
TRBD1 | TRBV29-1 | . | CSVFFTGQGHSGANVLTF
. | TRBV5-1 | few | CASSLSPNTGELFF
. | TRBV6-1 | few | CASSEGVRYTF
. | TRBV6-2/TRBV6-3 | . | CASSYSSEGSHYEQYF
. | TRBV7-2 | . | CASSLALGSETQYF
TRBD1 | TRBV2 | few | CASSATGGSYEQYF
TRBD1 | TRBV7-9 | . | CASSFLGQGGTDTQYF
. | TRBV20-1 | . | CGARLAYEQYF
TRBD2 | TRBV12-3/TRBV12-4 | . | CASSRETSGASTDTQYF
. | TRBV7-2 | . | CASRLGTYEQYF
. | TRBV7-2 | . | CASSPRVGAQETQYF
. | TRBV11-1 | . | CASSHKGVREPLHF
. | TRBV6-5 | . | CASSNGQPGNTIYF
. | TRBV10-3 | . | CAISPGQEQYF
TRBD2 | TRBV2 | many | CASRTDPAGPSYNEQFF